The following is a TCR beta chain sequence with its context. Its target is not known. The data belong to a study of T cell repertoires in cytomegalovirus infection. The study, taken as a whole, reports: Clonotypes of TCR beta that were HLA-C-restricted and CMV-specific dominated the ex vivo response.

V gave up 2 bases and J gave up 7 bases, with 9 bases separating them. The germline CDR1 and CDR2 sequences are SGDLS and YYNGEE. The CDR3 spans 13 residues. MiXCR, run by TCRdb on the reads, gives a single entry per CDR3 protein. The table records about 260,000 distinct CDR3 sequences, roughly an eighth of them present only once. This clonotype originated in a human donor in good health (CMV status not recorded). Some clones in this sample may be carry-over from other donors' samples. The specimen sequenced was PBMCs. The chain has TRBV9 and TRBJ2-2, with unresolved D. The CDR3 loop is CASSVSSHGELFF. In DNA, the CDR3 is TGTGCCAGCAGCGTCTCCAGTCACGGGGAGCTGTTTTTT.